This T cell receptor beta chain comes out of a study of T cell repertoires in cytomegalovirus infection. Study-wide results and limits: In two of eight donors, the top clonotype was HLA-C-restricted CMV-specific.

TCRdb re-derived calls from the reads in MiXCR, one entry per CDR3 protein. The sample holds 500,000 to 600,000 distinct CDR3 sequences, 16% seen once. Notes on this clonotype: Its target is not known.

This clonotype originated in a human donor in good health (CMV status not recorded). Some clones in this sample may be carry-over from other donors' samples. Material: CD8+ T cells from PBMCs.

CDR3 sequence: CASSYRQVRRDCAFF. The CDR3 region has the DNA TGTGCCAGCAGCTATCGACAGGTCCGCCGCGATTGTGCTTTCTTT. The chain uses TRBV7-1 and TRBJ1-1; a possible D gene is TRBD1 (6 bases). TRBV7-1 is noted as an ORF with a role that remains uncertain. The CDR3 totals 15 residues. Trimming removed 4 bases at V and 11 bases at J, with 23 bases between.